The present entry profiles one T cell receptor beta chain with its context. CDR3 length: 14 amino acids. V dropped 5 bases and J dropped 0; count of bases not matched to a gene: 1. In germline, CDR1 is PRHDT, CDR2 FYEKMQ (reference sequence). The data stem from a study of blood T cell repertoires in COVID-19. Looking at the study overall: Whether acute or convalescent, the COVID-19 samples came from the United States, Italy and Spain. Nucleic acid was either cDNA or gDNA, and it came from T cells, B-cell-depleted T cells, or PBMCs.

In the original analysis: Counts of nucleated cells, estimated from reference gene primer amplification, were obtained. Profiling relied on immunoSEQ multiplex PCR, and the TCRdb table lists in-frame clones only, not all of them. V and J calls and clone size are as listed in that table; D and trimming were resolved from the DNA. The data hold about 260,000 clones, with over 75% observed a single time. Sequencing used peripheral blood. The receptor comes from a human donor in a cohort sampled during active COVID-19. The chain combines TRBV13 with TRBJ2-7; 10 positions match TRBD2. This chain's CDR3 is CASSLAGVSYEQYF. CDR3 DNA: TGTGCCAGCAGCCTAGCGGGAGTCTCCTACGAGCAGTACTTC.